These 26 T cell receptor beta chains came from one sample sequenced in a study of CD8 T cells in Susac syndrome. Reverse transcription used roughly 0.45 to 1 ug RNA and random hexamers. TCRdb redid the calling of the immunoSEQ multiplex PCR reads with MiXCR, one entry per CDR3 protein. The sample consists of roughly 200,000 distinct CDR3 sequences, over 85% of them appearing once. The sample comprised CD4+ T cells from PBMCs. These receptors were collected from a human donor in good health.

This CDR3 reads CSVGQGLEDPDTQYF. CDR3 nucleotides: TGCAGCGTTGGACAGGGCCTCGAGGACCCAGATACGCAGTATTTT. V is TRBV29-1 and J is TRBJ2-3; 7 bases line up with TRBD1. Looked up from germline, CDR1 is SQVTM and CDR2 is ANQGSEA. The V and J ends lost 4 bases and 4 bases, in that order; junction bases with no gene match: 11. This CDR3 has 15 amino acids.

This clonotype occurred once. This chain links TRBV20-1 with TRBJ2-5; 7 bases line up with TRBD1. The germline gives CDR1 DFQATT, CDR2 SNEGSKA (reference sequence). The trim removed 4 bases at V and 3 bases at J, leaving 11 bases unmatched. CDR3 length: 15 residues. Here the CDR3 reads CSATPGQSIKETQYF. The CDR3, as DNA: TGCAGTGCTACCCCGGGACAGTCGATAAAAGAGACCCAGTACTTC.

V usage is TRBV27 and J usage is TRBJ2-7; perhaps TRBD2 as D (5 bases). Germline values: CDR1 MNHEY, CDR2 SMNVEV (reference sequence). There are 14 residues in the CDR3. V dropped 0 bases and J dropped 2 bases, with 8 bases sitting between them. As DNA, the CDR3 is TGTGCCAGCAGTTTATCCCGGCGGGCCTACGAGCAGTACTTC. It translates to CASSLSRRAYEQYF.

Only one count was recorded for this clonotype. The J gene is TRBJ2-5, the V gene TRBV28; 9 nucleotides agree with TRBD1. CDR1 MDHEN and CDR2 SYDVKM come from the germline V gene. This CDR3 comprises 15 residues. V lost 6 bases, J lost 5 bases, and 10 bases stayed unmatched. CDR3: CASSPPQGASETQYF. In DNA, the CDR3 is TGTGCCAGCAGCCCCCCACAGGGGGCAAGTGAGACCCAGTACTTC.

The CDR3 region is CASSDRQPGGSGYTF. DNA of the CDR3: TGTGCCAGCAGTGACCGACAGCCCGGAGGGTCTGGCTACACCTTC. This chain uses TRBV25-1 with TRBJ1-2; weak D call: TRBD1 (5 bases). V was clipped by 3 bases and J by 7 bases, with 18 bases between them. The CDR3 consists of 15 residues. Germline CDR1 and CDR2: MGHDK and SYGVNS.

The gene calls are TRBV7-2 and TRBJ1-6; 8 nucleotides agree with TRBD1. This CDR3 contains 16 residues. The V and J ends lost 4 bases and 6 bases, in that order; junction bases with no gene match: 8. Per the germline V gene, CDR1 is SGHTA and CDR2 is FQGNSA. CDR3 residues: CASSSGRQGTNSPLHF. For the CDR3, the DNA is TGTGCCAGCAGCTCCGGACGACAGGGGACTAATTCACCCCTCCACTTT.

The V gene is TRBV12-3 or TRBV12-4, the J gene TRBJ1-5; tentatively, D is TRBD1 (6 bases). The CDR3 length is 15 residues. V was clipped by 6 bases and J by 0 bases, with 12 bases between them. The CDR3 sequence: CASRQQGYSNQPQHF. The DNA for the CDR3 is TGTGCCAGCAGACAACAGGGTTATAGCAATCAGCCCCAGCATTTT.

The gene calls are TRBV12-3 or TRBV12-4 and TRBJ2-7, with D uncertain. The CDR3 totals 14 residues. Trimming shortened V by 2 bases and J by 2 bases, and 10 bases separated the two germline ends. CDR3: CASSLPSGAYEQYF. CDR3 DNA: TGTGCCAGCAGTTTACCTTCGGGCGCCTACGAGCAGTACTTC.

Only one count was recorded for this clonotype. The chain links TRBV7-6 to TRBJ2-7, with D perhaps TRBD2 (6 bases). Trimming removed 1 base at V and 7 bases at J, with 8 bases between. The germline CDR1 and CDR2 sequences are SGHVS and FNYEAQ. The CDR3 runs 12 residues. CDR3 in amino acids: CASSLVAGEQYV. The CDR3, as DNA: TGTGCCAGCAGCTTAGTCGCGGGGGAGCAGTACGTC.

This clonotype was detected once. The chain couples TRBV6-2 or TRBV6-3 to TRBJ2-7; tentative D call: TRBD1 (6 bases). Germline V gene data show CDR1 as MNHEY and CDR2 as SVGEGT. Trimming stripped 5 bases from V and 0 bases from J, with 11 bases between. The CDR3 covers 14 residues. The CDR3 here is CASSVDRYSYEQYF. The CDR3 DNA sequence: TGTGCCAGCAGTGTTGACAGGTACTCCTACGAGCAGTACTTC.

CDR3 in DNA: TGTGCCAGCAGCGGCGGCCCAACCGCCAATTCACCCCTCCACTTT. Its protein product is CASSGGPTANSPLHF. The J gene is TRBJ1-6, the V gene TRBV7-2; D uncertain. The CDR3 runs 15 residues. The V gene's germline CDR1 is SGHTA and CDR2 FQGNSA. V gave up 5 bases and J gave up 7 bases, with 15 bases separating them.

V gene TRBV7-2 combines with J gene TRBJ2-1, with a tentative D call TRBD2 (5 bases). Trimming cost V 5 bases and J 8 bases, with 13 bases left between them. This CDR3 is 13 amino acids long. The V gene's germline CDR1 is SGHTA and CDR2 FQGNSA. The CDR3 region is CASSPAEGDEQFF. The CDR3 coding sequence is TGTGCCAGCAGCCCGGCTGAGGGTGATGAGCAGTTCTTC.

The CDR3 sequence is CATSTPGAKPQHF. The CDR3 coding sequence is TGTGCCACCAGCACCCCAGGGGCGAAGCCCCAGCATTTT. The chain joins TRBV15 to TRBJ1-5; D perhaps matches TRBD1 (6 bases). Trimming cost V 4 bases and J 8 bases, with 12 bases left between them. In germline, CDR1 is LNHNV, CDR2 YYDKDF (reference sequence). This CDR3 region has 13 residues. Full variable domain (missing parts from reference TRBV15 and TRBJ1-5): DAMVIQNPRYQVTQFGKPVTLSCSQTLNHNVMYWYQQKSSQAPKLLFHYYDKDFNNEADTPDNFQSRRPNTSFCFLDIRSPGLGDTAMYLCATSTPGAKPQHFGDGTRLSIL.

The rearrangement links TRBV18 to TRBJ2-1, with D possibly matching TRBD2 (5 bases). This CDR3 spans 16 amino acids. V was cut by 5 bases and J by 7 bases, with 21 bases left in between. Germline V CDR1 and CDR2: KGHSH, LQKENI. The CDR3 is CASSSSIKGGRNEQFF. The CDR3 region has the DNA TGTGCCAGCTCATCCTCTATAAAAGGAGGTAGGAATGAGCAGTTCTTC. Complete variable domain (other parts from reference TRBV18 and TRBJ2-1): NAGVMQNPRHLVRRRGQEARLRCSPMKGHSHVYWYRQLPEEGLKFMVYLQKENIIDESGMPKERFSAEFPKEGPSILRIQQVVRGDSAAYFCASSSSIKGGRNEQFFGPGTRLTVL.

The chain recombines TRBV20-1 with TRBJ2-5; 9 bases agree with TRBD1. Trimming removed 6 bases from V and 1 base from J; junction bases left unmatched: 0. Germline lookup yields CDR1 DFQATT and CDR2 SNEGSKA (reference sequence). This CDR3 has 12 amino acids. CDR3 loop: CSAGQGQETQYF. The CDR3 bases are TGCAGTGCGGGACAGGGCCAAGAGACCCAGTACTTC.

CDR3 loop: CASSPGQGRENTEAFF. CDR3 coding DNA: TGTGCCAGCAGTCCGGGACAGGGAAGAGAGAACACTGAAGCTTTCTTT. The chain recombines TRBV27 with TRBJ1-1, with 9 bases that match TRBD1. CDR3 size: 16 residues. CDR1 and CDR2 (germline): MNHEY, SMNVEV (reference sequence). V dropped 5 bases and J dropped 1; count of bases not matched to a gene: 8.

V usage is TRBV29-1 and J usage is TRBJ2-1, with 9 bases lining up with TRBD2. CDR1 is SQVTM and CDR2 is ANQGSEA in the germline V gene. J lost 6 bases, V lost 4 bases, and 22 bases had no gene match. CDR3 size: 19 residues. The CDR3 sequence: CSVAGRTLGSSGITNEQFF. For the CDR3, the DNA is TGCAGCGTTGCTGGACGGACTTTAGGTTCTAGCGGGATAACCAATGAGCAGTTCTTC.

As DNA, the CDR3 is TGTGCCAGCAGCCTTTCGATGGACGAGCAGTACTTC. Translated, it gives CASSLSMDEQYF. This chain connects TRBV9 to TRBJ2-7, with D unresolved. V lost 4 bases and J lost 5, with 10 bases in between. Germline V gene sequence: CDR1 SGDLS, CDR2 YYNGEE. The CDR3 has 12 residues.

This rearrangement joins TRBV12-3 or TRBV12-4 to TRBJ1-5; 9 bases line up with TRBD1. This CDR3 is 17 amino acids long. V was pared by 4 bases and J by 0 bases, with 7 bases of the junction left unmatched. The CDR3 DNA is TGTGCCAGCAGTTCGCCGGGACAGGGATATAGCAATCAGCCCCAGCATTTT. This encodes CASSSPGQGYSNQPQHF.

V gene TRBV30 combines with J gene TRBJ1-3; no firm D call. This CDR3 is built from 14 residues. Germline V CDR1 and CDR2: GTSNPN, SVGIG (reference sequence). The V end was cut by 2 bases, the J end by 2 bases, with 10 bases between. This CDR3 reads CAWSPSSAGNTIYF. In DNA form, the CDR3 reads TGTGCCTGGAGTCCCAGCAGTGCTGGAAACACCATATATTTT.

For the CDR3, the DNA is TGTGCCAGCAGAAGACTGGACGTGGAGACCCAGTACTTC. This gives the protein CASRRLDVETQYF. The V call is TRBV3-1, the J call TRBJ2-5; no clear D. Germline V gene data show CDR1 as LGHDT and CDR2 as YNNKEL (reference sequence). The CDR3 is 13 residues long. The V and J ends lost 6 bases and 5 bases respectively, with 13 bases between them.

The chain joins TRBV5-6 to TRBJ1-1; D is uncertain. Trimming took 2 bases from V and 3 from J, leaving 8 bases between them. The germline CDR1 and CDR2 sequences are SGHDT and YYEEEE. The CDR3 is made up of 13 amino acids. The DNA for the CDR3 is TGTGCCAGCAGCTTCCGACCGTACACTGAAGCTTTCTTT. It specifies CASSFRPYTEAFF.

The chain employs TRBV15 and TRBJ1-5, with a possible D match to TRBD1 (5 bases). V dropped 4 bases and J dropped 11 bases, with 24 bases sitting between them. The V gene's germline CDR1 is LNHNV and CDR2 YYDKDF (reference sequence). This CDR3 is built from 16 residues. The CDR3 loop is CATSKELSGVVWTQHF. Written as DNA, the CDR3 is TGTGCCACCAGCAAGGAATTATCGGGGGTAGTGTGGACCCAGCATTTT.

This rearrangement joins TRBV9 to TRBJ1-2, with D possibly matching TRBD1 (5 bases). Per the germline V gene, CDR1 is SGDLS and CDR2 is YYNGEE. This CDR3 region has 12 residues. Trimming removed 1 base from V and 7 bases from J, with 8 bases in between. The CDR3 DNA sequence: TGTGCCAGCAGCGTATACCAGGGTGGCTACACCTTC. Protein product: CASSVYQGGYTF.

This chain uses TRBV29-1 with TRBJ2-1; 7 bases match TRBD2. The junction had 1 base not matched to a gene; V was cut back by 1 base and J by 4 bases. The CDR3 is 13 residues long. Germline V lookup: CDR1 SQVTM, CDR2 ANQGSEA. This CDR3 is CSVEGGLYNEQFF. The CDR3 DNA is TGCAGCGTTGAAGGGGGACTATACAATGAGCAGTTCTTC.

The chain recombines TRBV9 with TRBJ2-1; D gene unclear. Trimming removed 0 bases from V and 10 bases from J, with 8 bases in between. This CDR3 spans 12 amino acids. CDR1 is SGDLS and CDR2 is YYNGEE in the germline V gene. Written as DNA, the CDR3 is TGTGCCAGCAGCGTAGAACTGGAAGAGCAGTTCTTC. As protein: CASSVELEEQFF.